This T cell receptor beta chain was found in a study of T cell responses to AZD1222 COVID-19 vaccine. To note about this clone: Its cognate antigen is unknown.

TCRdb keeps only in-frame clones here, not all; method: immunoSEQ multiplex PCR. This sample has some 120,000 clones, with 91% found just once. The CDR3 has 13 residues. Germline CDR1 and CDR2: SEHNR and FQNEAQ (reference sequence). V was cut by 7 bases and J by 4 bases, with 13 bases left in between. Study results and caveats: Just a handful of AZD1222 recipients tested seropositive at baseline. Clonal diversity may have been underestimated in mostly white British donors.

This receptor was obtained from an adult in good health. The specimen was peripheral blood, collected on day 0 of AZD1222 vaccination. The chain couples TRBV7-9 to TRBJ1-2; no firm D call. CDR3 coding DNA: TGTGCCAGCACACCAGGAGGAAGCTATGGCTACACCTTC. It is translated as CASTPGGSYGYTF.